This T cell receptor beta chain was captured by sequencing in a study of Ad26.COV2.S vaccination and SARS-CoV-2 variants. At the level of the study: Intramuscular Ad26.COV2.S doses were given once or twice, 56 days apart.

Treatment in this sample: approximately 18 received Ad26.COV2.S at low or high dose, single or two shots; roughly five received placebo; per-sample allocation not given. Following the first vaccine or placebo injection, samples were taken on day 63. Per the germline V gene, CDR1 is MNHGY and CDR2 is SAAAGT. The CDR3 loop spans 15 amino acids. Trimming cost V 5 bases and J 5 bases; bases outside gene matches: 7. Whole-study results and caveats: Similar non-spike TCR breadth was seen in vaccine and placebo recipients.

Of note for this clone: Its specificity is not known.

Only in-frame clones appear in the TCRdb table, and some are missing; sequencing was by immunoSEQ multiplex PCR. The sample includes about 350,000 clones, 85% of them seen just once. The input for sequencing was peripheral blood, taken in a trial of Ad26.COV2.S vaccine versus placebo. This clonotype was obtained from a person between 18 and 65 years old who received the Ad26.COV2.S COVID-19 vaccine or a placebo. This sequence joins TRBV6-8 and TRBJ2-5; TRBD1 matches 11 bases. This CDR3 is CASSDGQGAWETQYF. CDR3 in DNA: TGTGCCAGCAGTGACGGACAGGGGGCATGGGAGACCCAGTACTTC.